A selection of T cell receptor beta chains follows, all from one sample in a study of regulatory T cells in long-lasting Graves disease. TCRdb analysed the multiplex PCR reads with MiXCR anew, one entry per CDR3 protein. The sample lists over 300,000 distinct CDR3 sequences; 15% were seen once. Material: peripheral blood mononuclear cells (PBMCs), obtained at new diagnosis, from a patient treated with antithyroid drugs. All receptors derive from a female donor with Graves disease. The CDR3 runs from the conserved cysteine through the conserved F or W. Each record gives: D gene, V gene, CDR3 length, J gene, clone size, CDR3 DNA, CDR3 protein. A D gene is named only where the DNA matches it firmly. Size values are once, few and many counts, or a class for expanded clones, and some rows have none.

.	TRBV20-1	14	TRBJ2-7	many	TGCAGTGCTAGAGATATAGCGCGAACAGACGAGCAGTACTTC	CSARDIARTDEQYF
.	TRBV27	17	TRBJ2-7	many	TGTGCCAGCAGTTTGGAGGGGGGACCGACGCGGGGGAACGAGCAGTACTTC	CASSLEGGPTRGNEQYF
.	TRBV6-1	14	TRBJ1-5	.	TGTGCCAGCAGCACGCCCGGCCCAGGACAGCCCCAGCATTTT	CASSTPGPGQPQHF
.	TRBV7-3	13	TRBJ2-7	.	TGTGCCAGCACCTACCAGGAGTCGGGCGAGCAGTACTTC	CASTYQESGEQYF
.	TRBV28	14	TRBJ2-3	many	TGTGCCAGCAGTTCCCGAGGCCTCACAGATACGCAGTATTTT	CASSSRGLTDTQYF
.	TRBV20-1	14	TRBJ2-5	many	TGCAGTGCTAATCGGCCCTCCCCGAGAGAGACCCAGTACTTC	CSANRPSPRETQYF
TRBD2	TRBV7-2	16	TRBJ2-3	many	TGTGCCAGCAGCTTGCCTAGCGGGAGTATCTCAGATACGCAGTATTTT	CASSLPSGSISDTQYF
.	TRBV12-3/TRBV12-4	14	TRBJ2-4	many	TGTGCCTCAGGGAAGGGTACTACCAAAAACATTCAGTACTTC	CASGKGTTKNIQYF
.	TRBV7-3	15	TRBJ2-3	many	TGTGCCAGCAGCTTACTCGGCGGGGCCACAGATACGCAGTATTTT	CASSLLGGATDTQYF
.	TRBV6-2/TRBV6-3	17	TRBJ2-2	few	TGTGCCAGCAGTTACTCCTTTCGGGACGCGAACACCGGGGAGCTGTTTTTT	CASSYSFRDANTGELFF
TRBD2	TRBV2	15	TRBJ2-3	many	TGTGCCAGCAGGGGCCTAGCGGTGGTTACAGATACGCAGTATTTT	CASRGLAVVTDTQYF
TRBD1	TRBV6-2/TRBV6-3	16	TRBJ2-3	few	TGTGCCAGCAGCCTTAGACGGGACAGGGGGGCAGATACGCAGTATTTT	CASSLRRDRGADTQYF
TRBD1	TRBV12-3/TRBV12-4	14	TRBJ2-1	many	TGTGCCAGCAAAGACAGGGGCTCCTACAATGAGCAGTTCTTC	CASKDRGSYNEQFF
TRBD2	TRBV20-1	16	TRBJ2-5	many	TGCAGTGCACTCCCCCTGACTAGCGGAAACCAAGAGACCCAGTACTTC	CSALPLTSGNQETQYF
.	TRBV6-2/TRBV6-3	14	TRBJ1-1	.	TGTGCCAGCAGTTACACAGCAATGAACACTGAAGCTTTCTTT	CASSYTAMNTEAFF
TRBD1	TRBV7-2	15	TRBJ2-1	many	TGTGCCAGCAGCCCGACAGGGGGGTCCTACAATGAGCAGTTCTTC	CASSPTGGSYNEQFF
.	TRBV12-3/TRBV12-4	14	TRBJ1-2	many	TGTGCCAGCAGTTTTGATTTCCGAACGGAAGGCTACACCTTC	CASSFDFRTEGYTF
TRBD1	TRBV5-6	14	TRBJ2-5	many	TGTGCCAGCAGCTTGGGACAGGGCAAGGAGACCCAGTACTTC	CASSLGQGKETQYF
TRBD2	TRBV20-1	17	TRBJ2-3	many	TGCAGTGCTTACCCGGGAGGTGTTAGTCTTAGCACAGATACGCAGTATTTT	CSAYPGGVSLSTDTQYF
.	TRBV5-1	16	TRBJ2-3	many	TGCGCCAGCAGCTTGGCCGCTAGCGCCCGCACAGATACGCAGTATTTT	CASSLAASARTDTQYF
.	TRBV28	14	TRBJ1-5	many	TGTGCCAGCAGTTTCCGAGGCCACAATCAGCCCCAGCATTTT	CASSFRGHNQPQHF
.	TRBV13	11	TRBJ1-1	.	TGTGCCAGCAGCTTAGGCCTAATAGCTTTCTTT	CASSLGLIAFF
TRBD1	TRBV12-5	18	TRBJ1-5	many	TGTGCTAGTGGTTCGGGTGTTGCGGACAGGTATAGCAATCAGCCCCAGCATTTT	CASGSGVADRYSNQPQHF
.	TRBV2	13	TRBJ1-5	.	TGTGCCAGCAGTGAACAGGGGCGCCAGCCCCAGCATTTT	CASSEQGRQPQHF
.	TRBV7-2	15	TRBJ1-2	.	TGTGCCAGCAGCTTCTTCCGGGGGGCTAACTATGGCTACACCTTC	CASSFFRGANYGYTF
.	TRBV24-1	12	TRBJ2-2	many	TGTGCCACCAGTGAAGGGTCCGGGGAGCTGTTTTTT	CATSEGSGELFF
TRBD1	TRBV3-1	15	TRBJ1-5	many	TGTGCCAGCAGCCCACAGGGGGGCCCTAATCAGCCCCAGCATTTT	CASSPQGGPNQPQHF
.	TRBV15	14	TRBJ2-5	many	TGTGCCACCAGCAGAGCGGGAATGGGAAAGACCCAGTACTTC	CATSRAGMGKTQYF
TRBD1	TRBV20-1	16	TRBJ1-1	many	TGCAGTGCTAGAGATGGGGGACAGGGGGCAGGTACTGAAGCTTTCTTT	CSARDGGQGAGTEAFF
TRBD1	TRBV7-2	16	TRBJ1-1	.	TGTGCCAGCAGCATAAGACAGGGACGTGAGGGGACTGAAGCTTTCTTT	CASSIRQGREGTEAFF
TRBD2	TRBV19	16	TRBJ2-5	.	TGTGCCAGTAGAACGACTAGCGGAGAACGAGGGGAGACCCAGTACTTC	CASRTTSGERGETQYF
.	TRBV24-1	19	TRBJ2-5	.	TGTGCCACCAGTGGCCTCAGTTTGAACGCTCAGGTCGACCAAGAGACCCAGTACTTC	CATSGLSLNAQVDQETQYF
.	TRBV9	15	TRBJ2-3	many	TGTGCCAGCGCTGGTTCCCCCCTTCGCACAGATACGCAGTATTTT	CASAGSPLRTDTQYF
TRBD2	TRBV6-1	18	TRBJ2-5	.	TGTGCCAGCAGTGATTTAGTGGGGACTAGCGGGTCCGCAGAGACCCAGTACTTC	CASSDLVGTSGSAETQYF
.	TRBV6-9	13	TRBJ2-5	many	TGTGCCAGCAGTTACCCGGGGGATAAGACCCAGTACTTC	CASSYPGDKTQYF
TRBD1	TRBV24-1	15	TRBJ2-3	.	TGTGCCACCAGTGAGAGACAGGGGGTTACAGATACGCAGTATTTT	CATSERQGVTDTQYF
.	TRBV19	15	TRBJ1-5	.	TGTGCCAGTAGTATTGAGGGGACCCTCAATCAGCCCCAGCATTTT	CASSIEGTLNQPQHF
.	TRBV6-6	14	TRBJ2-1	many	TGTGCCAGCAGTTACTCGGCCCGGGGCGGTGAGCAGTTCTTC	CASSYSARGGEQFF
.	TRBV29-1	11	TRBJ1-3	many	TGCAGCGTTGGGACTGGAAACACCATATATTTT	CSVGTGNTIYF
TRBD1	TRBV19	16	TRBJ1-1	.	TGTGCCAGTAGTATTTCCTCCGGGACAGCAAACACTGAAGCTTTCTTT	CASSISSGTANTEAFF
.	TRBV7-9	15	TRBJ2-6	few	TGTGCCAGCACCCCGACTCTCCCTGGGGCCAACGTCCTGACTTTC	CASTPTLPGANVLTF
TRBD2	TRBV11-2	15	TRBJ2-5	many	TGTGCCAGCAGCTCGAGCGGGAGGTTCCAAGAGACCCAGTACTTC	CASSSSGRFQETQYF
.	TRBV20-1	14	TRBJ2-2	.	TGCAGTGCTAGAGTGGACGGGGTCGCCGGGGAGCTGTTTTTT	CSARVDGVAGELFF
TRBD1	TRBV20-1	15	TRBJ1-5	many	TGCAGTGCTAGGACCGGGACAGGGTATTATCAGCCCCAGCATTTT	CSARTGTGYYQPQHF
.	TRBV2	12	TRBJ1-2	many	TGTGCCAGCAGAGGGGACGACTATGGCTACACCTTC	CASRGDDYGYTF
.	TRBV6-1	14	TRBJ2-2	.	TGTGCCAGCAGACCCGGGACCGCGACCGGGGAGCTGTTTTTT	CASRPGTATGELFF
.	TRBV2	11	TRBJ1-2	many	TGTGCCAGCAGTGTGATGACTGGCTACACCTTC	CASSVMTGYTF
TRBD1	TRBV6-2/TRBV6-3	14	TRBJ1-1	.	TGTGCCAGCAGTCTTGAAGCAGGGGGCGCGGGAGCTTTCTTT	CASSLEAGGAGAFF
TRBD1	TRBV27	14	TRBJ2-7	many	TGTGCCAGCAGCGACAGGGTATCCTCCTACGAGCAGTACTTC	CASSDRVSSYEQYF
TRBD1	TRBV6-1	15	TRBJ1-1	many	TGTGCCAGCAGAACCGGACAGGCCTTGAACACTGAAGCTTTCTTT	CASRTGQALNTEAFF
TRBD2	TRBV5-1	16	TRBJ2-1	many	TGCGCCAGCAGCTTTACTAGCGGCCTCTCCTACAATGAGCAGTTCTTC	CASSFTSGLSYNEQFF
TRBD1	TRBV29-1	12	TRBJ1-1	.	TGCAGCGTTGAGGGACAGTACACTGAAGCTTTCTTT	CSVEGQYTEAFF
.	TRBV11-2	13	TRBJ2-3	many	TGTGCCAGCAGCTTAGAGGTCCGGGATACGCAGTATTTT	CASSLEVRDTQYF
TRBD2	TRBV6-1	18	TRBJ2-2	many	TGTGCCAGCAGTGAAGCGACTAGCGGGATTGCGAACACCGGGGAGCTGTTTTTT	CASSEATSGIANTGELFF
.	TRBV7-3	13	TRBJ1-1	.	TGTGCCAGCAGCTTATTAGCAAACACTGAAGCTTTCTTT	CASSLLANTEAFF
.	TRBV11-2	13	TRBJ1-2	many	TGTGCCAGCAGCCCGGGGGTCCTAGGGGGCTACACCTTC	CASSPGVLGGYTF
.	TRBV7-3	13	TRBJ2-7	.	TGTGCCAGCAGCTTAATCGGGGGCTACGAGCAGTACTTC	CASSLIGGYEQYF
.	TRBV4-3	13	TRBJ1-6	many	TGCGCCAGCAGCCACTCATCTACGGGGCCCCTCCACTTT	CASSHSSTGPLHF
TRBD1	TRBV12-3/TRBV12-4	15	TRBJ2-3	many	TGTGCCAGCAGTTTTGCACAGGGGGGCGCAGATACGCAGTATTTT	CASSFAQGGADTQYF